This T cell receptor beta chain stems from a study of cytomegalovirus exposure and HLA in healthy donors. Study-level findings and limits: The study recorded about 160 TCR beta chains that were cytomegalovirus-associated. The classifier was said to identify cytomegalovirus status with high specificity and sensitivity. It emerged from a later analysis that several of the most significant clusters appeared to be linked to common viral pathogens. Based on reports, TCR beta sequences accurately predicted HLA-A and HLA-B alleles for most subjects.

CDR1 and CDR2 (germline): MDHEN, SYDVKM. The CDR3 spans 15 residues. Trimming pared 7 bases from V and 0 bases from J, leaving 13 bases between. In this sample, this clone turned up once. Its target is unknown. With 60 Vbeta and 13 Jbeta primers, the PCR was carried out. Profiling relied on immunoSEQ multiplex PCR, and the TCRdb table lists in-frame clones only, not all of them. The sample carries over 70,000 clones, more than 55% recorded once. The chain carries TRBV28 and TRBJ1-5; D possibly corresponds to TRBD1 (5 bases). The sequencing input was PBMCs. The source of this sequence is a woman in her fifties or sixties in good health and CMV-seropositive. CDR3: CASTRGGYSNQPQHF. CDR3 DNA: TGTGCCAGCACCCGGGGGGGTTATAGCAATCAGCCCCAGCATTTT.